The rows below give T cell receptor beta chains drawn from one sample of a study of blood T cell repertoires in COVID-19. Assay: immunoSEQ multiplex PCR; the TCRdb copy retains only in-frame clones and omits some. The sample shows fewer than 150,000 clones, around 80% of them seen only once. Sequencing was done on a sample of peripheral blood. All receptors come from a human donor in a cohort sampled during active COVID-19. Both conserved end residues are part of each CDR3. The D gene is left open where the match is weak. The size entry is marked missing in some rows and otherwise reads once, few, many or a size class.

NA TRBJ1-4 TRBV7-2 NA TGTGCCAGCAGCCGGAACTACAATGAAAAACTGTTTTTT CASSRNYNEKLFF
NA TRBJ2-2 TRBV7-3 NA TGTGCCAGCAGCCAGGACACCTTGAACACCGGGGAGCTGTTTTTT CASSQDTLNTGELFF
NA TRBJ2-3 TRBV7-9 NA TGTGCCAGCAGCTTAGATGGCAGGGCTTCAGATACGCAGTATTTT CASSLDGRASDTQYF
NA TRBJ1-2 TRBV6-6 NA TGTGCCAGCAGTTACGGTCAGAATGGCTACACCTTC CASSYGQNGYTF
NA TRBJ1-1 TRBV5-4 NA TGTGCCAGCAGCTCCACCCAGGGGAACACTGAAGCTTTCTTT CASSSTQGNTEAFF
NA TRBJ2-7 TRBV7-2 once TGTGCCAGCGCAGTTCCGGGCTACGAGCAGTACTTC CASAVPGYEQYF
NA TRBJ2-2 TRBV5-8 NA TGTGCCAGCAGCCTATACGGCGGGGAGCTGTTTTTT CASSLYGGELFF
NA TRBJ2-3 TRBV12-3/TRBV12-4 NA TGTGCCAGCAGCGCCAGGACAGATACGCAGTATTTT CASSARTDTQYF
TRBD2 TRBJ2-5 TRBV15 NA TGTGCCACCAGCAGAACTAGCGGGGGGGTAAAAGAGACCCAGTACTTC CATSRTSGGVKETQYF
NA TRBJ2-5 TRBV7-2 NA TGTGCCAGCAAGACTAGACCCAACCAAGAGACCCAGTACTTC CASKTRPNQETQYF
TRBD2 TRBJ2-1 TRBV27 NA TGTGCCAGCAGTTCCCCGGGACTAGCGGGGGGGCCGAGAAATGAGCAGTTCTTC CASSSPGLAGGPRNEQFF
TRBD2 TRBJ2-7 TRBV27 NA TGTGCCAGCAGGGTTAGCGGGGGGGGACCCTACGAGCAGTACTTC CASRVSGGGPYEQYF
TRBD1 TRBJ1-2 TRBV24-1 NA TGTGCCACCAGTGATGGGACAGCTAACTATGGCTACACCTTC CATSDGTANYGYTF
TRBD2 TRBJ2-1 TRBV5-1 once TGCGCCAGCAGCTTGGATATTAGCGGGGGCTACAATGAGCAGTTCTTC CASSLDISGGYNEQFF
NA TRBJ1-1 TRBV7-8 NA TGTGCCAGCAGCTTGCAGGGTTTGAGTACTGAAGCTTTCTTT CASSLQGLSTEAFF
NA TRBJ2-5 TRBV14 NA TGTGCCAGCAGCCAAAGACAGGTCCAAGAGACCCAGTACTTC CASSQRQVQETQYF
NA TRBJ1-2 TRBV19 NA TGTGCCAGTAGTACCCTCCTTGGCCCCGCCAGTGGCTACACCTTC CASSTLLGPASGYTF
TRBD1 TRBJ2-1 TRBV4-1 NA TGCGCCAGCAGGCATCTGGGACAGGCGTACAATGAGCAGTTCTTC CASRHLGQAYNEQFF
NA TRBJ2-2 TRBV6-1 NA TGTGCCAGCAGTGATCGTGACACCGGGGAGCTGTTTTTT CASSDRDTGELFF
NA TRBJ1-1 TRBV4-2 NA TGTGCCAGCAGCCAAGGCAGGGTTTCGTTGGGTGAAGCTTTCTTT CASSQGRVSLGEAFF
NA TRBJ1-1 TRBV29-1 NA TGCAGCGTTGCCAGTCATTTGATGAACACTGAAGCTTTCTTT CSVASHLMNTEAFF
TRBD1 TRBJ2-5 TRBV7-3 NA TGTGCCAGCAGCAATTTAGCGGACAGGGGGAGCGAGACCCAGTACTTC CASSNLADRGSETQYF
TRBD2 TRBJ2-1 TRBV9 NA TGTGCCAGCAGCGTAGACCTTCCGGCCGTGGGGGGGAATGAGCAGTTCTTC CASSVDLPAVGGNEQFF
NA TRBJ2-3 TRBV9 NA TGTGCCAGCAGCCCCCGTCTAGCGGTCCAGGGGGATACGCAGTATTTT CASSPRLAVQGDTQYF
NA TRBJ2-3 TRBV5-8 NA TGTGCCAGCAGCTTGTCGGCAGGGACAGATACGCAGTATTTT CASSLSAGTDTQYF
NA TRBJ1-2 TRBV30 NA TGTGCCTGGAGCCAGCAGGCCTCGAATGGCTACACCTTC CAWSQQASNGYTF
TRBD1 TRBJ2-1 TRBV11-3 NA TGTGCCAGCAGCTTAGGTGGGACAGGGATCCATGAGCAGTTCTTC CASSLGGTGIHEQFF
NA TRBJ1-1 TRBV6-2/TRBV6-3 NA TGTGCCAGCAGTGGCGTGCAGGGTGGGACTGAAGCTTTCTTT CASSGVQGGTEAFF
NA TRBJ2-3 TRBV2 NA TGTGCCAGCAGTGTTCTAGCTACAGATACGCAGTATTTT CASSVLATDTQYF